These 24 T cell receptor beta chains were all obtained from the same sample, sequenced in a study of blood T cell repertoires in COVID-19. Sequencing was performed with immunoSEQ multiplex PCR; in TCRdb, only in-frame clones are kept and a portion is missing. Here the sample spans tens of thousands of clones, more than 75% being singletons. Material for sequencing was peripheral blood. These receptors originate from a woman of 80 years or more with active COVID-19.

V gene TRBV10-3 combines with J gene TRBJ2-1; 7 bases line up with TRBD2. The CDR3 consists of 16 residues. CDR1 and CDR2 (germline): ENHRY, SYGVKD. Trimming cost V 11 bases and J 10 bases; bases outside gene matches: 23. CDR3 loop: CALGDLADPLQWEQFF. The CDR3 region has the DNA TGTGCCTTAGGGGACCTAGCGGACCCTTTACAATGGGAGCAGTTCTTC.

This clone showed up just a few times. The V gene is TRBV21-1, the J gene TRBJ1-3; TRBD1 is taken as the D call from the table, unchecked against the DNA. TRBV21-1 is a pseudogene. This CDR3 has 15 residues. The CDR3 nucleotides read TGTGCCAGCAATGGGGCCGAAATCTCTGGAAACACCATATATTTT. It yields the protein CASNGAEISGNTIYF.

This chain joins TRBV11-2 and TRBJ2-1; D unclear. The length of the CDR3 is 15 residues. Trimming shortened V by 0 bases and J by 0 bases, and 6 bases separated the two germline ends. Germline CDR1 reads SGHAT; CDR2 reads FQNNGV. CDR3 region: CASSLDPSSYNEQFF. CDR3 bases: TGTGCCAGCAGCTTAGATCCGAGCTCCTACAATGAGCAGTTCTTC.

V is TRBV11-3 and J is TRBJ2-4; D gene uncertain. V dropped 5 bases and J dropped 8 bases, with 16 bases sitting between them. This CDR3 has 14 residues. Germline CDR1 and CDR2: SGHNT and YENEEA. Here the CDR3 DNA reads TGTGCCAGCAGCCTACGTGAGAAGAGAGACATTCAGTACTTC. Amino acid sequence: CASSLREKRDIQYF.

This clone has just a few counts. The chain joins TRBV7-2 to TRBJ2-7; TRBD2 might be the D (6 bases). CDR3 length: 14 residues. The germline CDR1 and CDR2 sequences are SGHTA and FQGNSA. The V end was cut by 1 base, the J end by 4 bases, with 11 bases between. In nucleotides, the CDR3 is TGTGCCAGCAGCTTAGAAGCGGGCACATACGAGCAGTACTTC. Its translation is CASSLEAGTYEQYF. Supplemented by reference TRBV7-2 and TRBJ2-7, the full variable domain reads GAGVSQSPSNKVTEKGKDVELRCDPISGHTALYWYRQSLGQGLEFLIYFQGNSAPDKSGLPSDRFSAERTGGSVSTLTIQRTQQEDSAVYLCASSLEAGTYEQYFGPGTRLTVT.

This clone has just one count. The rearrangement joins TRBV2 to TRBJ2-3, with TRBD1 as a possible D gene (6 bases). V lost 1 base, J lost 6 bases, and 14 bases lay in between. Germline CDR1 reads SNHLY; CDR2 reads FYNNEI. The CDR3 sequence is 15 residues long. The CDR3 here is CASSEGARGFDTQYF. For the CDR3, the DNA is TGTGCCAGCAGTGAAGGGGCTAGGGGGTTTGATACGCAGTATTTT. Full variable domain (missing parts from reference TRBV2 and TRBJ2-3): EPEVTQTPSHQVTQMGQEVILRCVPISNHLYFYWYRQILGQKVEFLVSFYNNEISEKSEIFDDQFSVERPDGSNFTLKIRSTKLEDSAMYFCASSEGARGFDTQYFGPGTRLTVL.

This clone was observed once. The chain recombines TRBV18 with TRBJ2-2; maybe TRBD1 (6 bases). CDR3 size: 15 residues. Per the germline V gene, CDR1 is KGHSH and CDR2 is LQKENI. The V end was cut by 6 bases, the J end by 0 bases, with 11 bases between. The CDR3, as DNA: TGTGCCAGCTCGAGGGACATCGCGAACACCGGGGAGCTGTTTTTT. This encodes CASSRDIANTGELFF.

The rearrangement joins TRBV23-1 to TRBJ2-7; 7 bases are shared with TRBD1. TRBV23-1 is an ORF, with its function uncertain. The CDR3 contains 15 residues. The ends lost 0 bases at V and 5 bases at J; junction bases unmatched: 7. The CDR3 region is CASSQSRQGRDEQYF. DNA of the CDR3: TGCGCCAGCAGTCAATCAAGACAGGGCAGGGACGAGCAGTACTTC.

V and J are TRBV28 and TRBJ1-1; D possibly corresponds to TRBD1 (5 bases). In germline, CDR1 is MDHEN, CDR2 SYDVKM. CDR3 length: 13 residues. Trimming removed 4 bases from V and 5 bases from J, with 11 bases in between. The CDR3, as DNA: TGTGCCAGCAGTTCCCAGGGTCGGACTGAAGCTTTCTTT. The encoded protein is CASSSQGRTEAFF.

V usage is TRBV28 and J usage is TRBJ1-3, with D tentatively TRBD1 (6 bases). Between the trimmed V and J ends, which lost 5 bases and 0 bases, there was a span of 20 bases. The CDR3 is 18 amino acids. In germline, CDR1 is MDHEN, CDR2 SYDVKM. CDR3 nucleotides: TGTGCCAGCAGTCCAAAAACAGGGTCCCGTTACTCTGGAAACACCATATATTTT. It specifies CASSPKTGSRYSGNTIYF.

CDR3 nucleotide sequence: TGTGCCAGCAGTCGAAGGGGGAACTATGGCTACACCTTC. This gives the protein CASSRRGNYGYTF. The V and J genes are TRBV12-3 or TRBV12-4 and TRBJ1-2, with D possibly being TRBD1 (6 bases). Trimming stripped 5 bases from V and 2 bases from J, with 9 bases between. The CDR3 sequence is 13 residues long.

This clone was detected a few times. This chain connects TRBV27 to TRBJ2-5, with TRBD1 matching over 8 bases. The germline gives CDR1 MNHEY, CDR2 SMNVEV (reference sequence). V was pared by 6 bases and J by 5 bases, with 14 bases of the junction left unmatched. This CDR3 has 16 residues. Here the CDR3 DNA reads TGTGCCAGCAGCACCTCGGGGACAGGCCGCAGTGAGACCCAGTACTTC. Translated, it gives CASSTSGTGRSETQYF.

This chain links TRBV12-5 with TRBJ2-3, with 7 positions matching TRBD2. Per germline, CDR1 LGHNT and CDR2 FRNRAP. Losses at the gene ends were 1 base for V and 0 bases for J; bases not matched to a gene: 4. CDR3 length: 16 amino acids. The CDR3 loop reads CASGLGSSGSTDTQYF. CDR3 nucleotides: TGTGCTAGTGGTTTGGGGTCTAGCGGAAGCACAGATACGCAGTATTTT.

This clone has a single count. The chain has TRBV7-2 and TRBJ2-7; 9 bases fit TRBD2. Germline assignment: CDR1 SGHTA and CDR2 FQGNSA. V lost 1 base to trimming and J lost 3 bases; unmatched junction nucleotides: 1. The CDR3 consists of 14 residues. The CDR3 DNA reads as TGTGCCAGCAGCTTAGTAGCGGGAGACTACGAGCAGTACTTC. Its protein is CASSLVAGDYEQYF. The full variable domain, completed using reference TRBV7-2 and TRBJ2-7, is GAGVSQSPSNKVTEKGKDVELRCDPISGHTALYWYRQSLGQGLEFLIYFQGNSAPDKSGLPSDRFSAERTGGSVSTLTIQRTQQEDSAVYLCASSLVAGDYEQYFGPGTRLTVT.

A few counts support this clone. The CDR3 sequence: CASSSEPGSNQPQHF. Here the CDR3 DNA reads TGTGCCAGCAGCTCAGAACCAGGTAGCAATCAGCCCCAGCATTTT. This chain connects TRBV7-6 to TRBJ1-5; the D is unclear. Germline V gene data show CDR1 as SGHVS and CDR2 as FNYEAQ. Trimming removed 4 bases from V and 0 bases from J, with 10 bases in between. CDR3 size: 15 residues.

The chain couples TRBV23-1 to TRBJ2-3; D perhaps matches TRBD2 (6 bases). TRBV23-1 counts as an open reading frame of uncertain function. The CDR3 length is 17 residues. Trimming took off 5 bases at V and 4 bases at J, with 22 bases between the two ends. CDR3 sequence (DNA): TGCGCCAGCAGTTACATCACCAGGGAGGCCCTCCCAGATACGCAGTATTTT. Translation: CASSYITREALPDTQYF.

This chain joins TRBV29-1 and TRBJ2-5, with 7 bases identical to TRBD2. The CDR3 runs 14 residues. Germline V gene sequence: CDR1 SQVTM, CDR2 ANQGSEA. Trimming at V came to 1 base and at J to 2 bases, leaving 4 bases not matched to a gene. CDR3 amino acids: CSVEGGGLQETQYF. The CDR3 DNA reads TGCAGCGTTGAAGGGGGGGGATTACAAGAGACCCAGTACTTC.

The rearrangement links TRBV11-3 to TRBJ2-7, with D possibly matching TRBD2 (5 bases). There are 14 residues in the CDR3. V gave up 2 bases and J gave up 4 bases, with 12 bases separating them. Germline V gene sequence: CDR1 SGHNT, CDR2 YENEEA. The CDR3 DNA is TGTGCCAGCAGCTTATTATCGACGGGATACGAGCAGTACTTC. The encoded protein is CASSLLSTGYEQYF.

This chain uses TRBV24-1 with TRBJ1-4, with a tentative D call TRBD1 (6 bases). The V gene lost 6 bases and the J gene lost 7 bases, with 17 bases spanning the gap. CDR1 is KGHDR and CDR2 is SFDVKD in the germline V gene. The CDR3 length is 15 residues. The CDR3 DNA reads TGTGCCACCAGTCAAGGGGGGGCTTACGGTGAAAAACTGTTTTTT. Protein sequence: CATSQGGAYGEKLFF.

The chain recombines TRBV19 with TRBJ2-3, with a possible D match to TRBD2 (6 bases). The ends were cut back, 3 bases at V and 2 bases at J, with 15 bases in the middle. Germline V lookup: CDR1 LNHDA, CDR2 SQIVND (reference sequence). The CDR3 has 16 amino acids. This CDR3 is CASSILADYNTDTQYF. The CDR3 DNA reads as TGTGCCAGTAGTATCCTTGCGGACTACAACACAGATACGCAGTATTTT.

The genes are TRBV5-1 and TRBJ2-4; D is undetermined. Germline CDR1 is SGHRS and CDR2 is YFSETQ. V shed 5 bases and J shed 8 bases, with 14 bases lying between them. The CDR3 has 13 amino acids. The CDR3 region has the DNA TGCGCCAGCAGTAATGTAGGTGCGGACATTCAGTACTTC. This codes for CASSNVGADIQYF.

The gene calls are TRBV19 and TRBJ2-5, with 8 bases matching TRBD2. CDR1 is LNHDA and CDR2 is SQIVND in the germline V gene (reference sequence). This CDR3 spans 15 amino acids. The junction had 7 bases not matched to a gene; V was cut back by 6 bases and J by 1 base. The CDR3 DNA sequence: TGTGCCAGTAGCCAAGGGACTAGGTCCCAAGAGACCCAGTACTTC. It specifies CASSQGTRSQETQYF.

This chain links TRBV10-3 with TRBJ2-3; 9 bases are shared with TRBD1. This CDR3 spans 14 amino acids. CDR1 is ENHRY, CDR2 SYGVKD, per germline. Germline trimming cut 10 bases from V and 1 base from J; bases unmatched to any gene: 6. This CDR3 reads CATLGQGGTDTQYF. CDR3 sequence (DNA): TGTGCCACCCTGGGACAGGGAGGCACAGATACGCAGTATTTT.

This chain uses TRBV28 with TRBJ2-1; D not resolved. CDR1 and CDR2 (germline): MDHEN, SYDVKM. Trimming took off 4 bases at V and 4 bases at J, with 2 bases between the two ends. The CDR3 runs to 11 residues. As DNA, the CDR3 is TGTGCCAGCAGTTCTTACAATGAGCAGTTCTTC. This translates into CASSSYNEQFF.